This T cell receptor (beta chain) is drawn from a study of Ad26.COV2.S vaccination and SARS-CoV-2 variants. The table came from immunoSEQ multiplex PCR; TCRdb's copy has only in-frame clones and leaves some out. The data show around 240,000 clones, roughly 90% seen once. The length of the CDR3 is 16 residues. V lost 4 bases, J lost 3 bases, and 18 bases lay in between. The germline V gene has CDR1 SGHTA and CDR2 FQGTGA. Treatment reported: 15 to 20 received Ad26.COV2.S at low or high dose, single or two shots; about 5 received placebo; per-sample allocation not given. Sample collection was performed on day 63 after the first vaccine or placebo injection.

This receptor was identified in a person aged 18-60 years who received the Ad26.COV2.S COVID-19 vaccine or a placebo. The sample in question was peripheral blood, obtained in a trial of Ad26.COV2.S vaccine versus placebo. This chain links TRBV7-3 with TRBJ1-2; no firm D call. CDR3 sequence: CASSSSPQVGHYGYTF. In nucleotides, the CDR3 is TGTGCCAGCAGCTCCTCACCTCAGGTGGGCCACTATGGCTACACCTTC.